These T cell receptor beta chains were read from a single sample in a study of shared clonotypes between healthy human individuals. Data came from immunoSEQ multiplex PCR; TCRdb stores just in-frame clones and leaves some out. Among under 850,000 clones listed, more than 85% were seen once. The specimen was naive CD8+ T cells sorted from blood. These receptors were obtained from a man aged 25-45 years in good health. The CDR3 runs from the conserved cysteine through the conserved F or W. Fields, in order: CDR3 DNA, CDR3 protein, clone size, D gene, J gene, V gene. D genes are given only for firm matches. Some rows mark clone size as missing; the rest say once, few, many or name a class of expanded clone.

DNA: TGCAGCGTTGGGGGGCAGGCCACGAACACCGGGGAGCTGTTTTTT
CDR3: CSVGGQATNTGELFF
size: .
D: .
J: TRBJ2-2
V: TRBV29-1

DNA: TGTGCCAGCAGCTTAGGGGTAGCGGGAGTGGCGGCCGGGGAGCTGTTTTTT
CDR3: CASSLGVAGVAAGELFF
size: .
D: TRBD2
J: TRBJ2-2
V: TRBV11-2

DNA: TGTGCCTGGGACCTTACAGGGATAAGCTATGGCTACACCTTC
CDR3: CAWDLTGISYGYTF
size: .
D: .
J: TRBJ1-2
V: TRBV30

DNA: TGTGCCAGCAGCCGGGACAAAAGCTCTGGGGCCAACGTCCTGACTTTC
CDR3: CASSRDKSSGANVLTF
size: .
D: .
J: TRBJ2-6
V: TRBV5-8

DNA: TGTGCCAGTACCAGACGTACCGGGACCTCCGGCGATGAGCAGTTCTTC
CDR3: CASTRRTGTSGDEQFF
size: .
D: .
J: TRBJ2-1
V: TRBV19

DNA: TGCGCCAGCAGCCAACTCCAACAGGGAGCCTACGAGCAGTACTTC
CDR3: CASSQLQQGAYEQYF
size: once
D: .
J: TRBJ2-7
V: TRBV4-1

DNA: TGTGCCAGCAGCGTAGAGGACGGGACCACCTACAATGAGCAGTTCTTC
CDR3: CASSVEDGTTYNEQFF
size: .
D: .
J: TRBJ2-1
V: TRBV9

DNA: TGTGCCACCAGCAGAGATGACAATTCCTACAATGAGCAGTTCTTC
CDR3: CATSRDDNSYNEQFF
size: .
D: .
J: TRBJ2-1
V: TRBV15

DNA: TGTGCCAGCAGCTTGGGGGGCTGGCAGCCCCAGCATTTT
CDR3: CASSLGGWQPQHF
size: .
D: .
J: TRBJ1-5
V: TRBV7-2

DNA: TGTGCCTCCAGGAAGTGGGACTCCAACACAGATACGCAGTATTTT
CDR3: CASRKWDSNTDTQYF
size: .
D: .
J: TRBJ2-3
V: TRBV27

DNA: TGCAGCGTGTCGACAGGGGGGGAATACGAGCAGTACTTC
CDR3: CSVSTGGEYEQYF
size: .
D: TRBD1
J: TRBJ2-7
V: TRBV29-1

DNA: TGTGCCAGCAGCCGACGAACTAGCGGGCCCACCGGGGAGCTGTTTTTT
CDR3: CASSRRTSGPTGELFF
size: .
D: TRBD2
J: TRBJ2-2
V: TRBV6-6

DNA: TGTGCCAGCAGCTTAGTCCTGGTTCGCGGCGTGAACACTGAAGCTTTCTTT
CDR3: CASSLVLVRGVNTEAFF
size: .
D: .
J: TRBJ1-1
V: TRBV7-8

DNA: TGTGCCAGCAGCGAACGGACTAGCGGGGTTTCCTACAATGAGCAGTTCTTC
CDR3: CASSERTSGVSYNEQFF
size: .
D: TRBD2
J: TRBJ2-1
V: TRBV11-3

DNA: TGTGCCAGCAGCCACGGACTAGCGGGAGTTGACATTCAGTACTTC
CDR3: CASSHGLAGVDIQYF
size: .
D: TRBD2
J: TRBJ2-4
V: TRBV27

DNA: TGTGCCAGCAGCTTAGTAACTGGGGCCAACGTCCTGACTTTC
CDR3: CASSLVTGANVLTF
size: few
D: .
J: TRBJ2-6
V: TRBV7-8

DNA: TGTGCCAGCAGCTTAGGACTTTGGGGGTCTAATGAAAAACTGTTTTTT
CDR3: CASSLGLWGSNEKLFF
size: .
D: .
J: TRBJ1-4
V: TRBV11-2

DNA: TGCAGTGCCGACGTAGGTGGAGGCTACACCTTC
CDR3: CSADVGGGYTF
size: once
D: .
J: TRBJ1-2
V: TRBV20-1

DNA: TGTGCCAGCAGCTCTGGGAGGGAGCAGTACTTC
CDR3: CASSSGREQYF
size: .
D: .
J: TRBJ2-7
V: TRBV7-9

DNA: TGTGCCAGTAGTCCCGGGAGAACTGAAGCTTTCTTT
CDR3: CASSPGRTEAFF
size: .
D: .
J: TRBJ1-1
V: TRBV19

DNA: TGTGCCTGGAGTCACACGCTGGTTTATGAGCAGTTCTTC
CDR3: CAWSHTLVYEQFF
size: .
D: .
J: TRBJ2-1
V: TRBV30

DNA: TGTGCCAGTAGTAACCCTGGGGGAAATGAGCAGTTCTTC
CDR3: CASSNPGGNEQFF
size: .
D: .
J: TRBJ2-1
V: TRBV19

DNA: TGCGCAAGTGGGGGTGGCTCTGGGGCCAACGTCCTGACTTTC
CDR3: CASGGGSGANVLTF
size: .
D: .
J: TRBJ2-6
V: TRBV5-1

DNA: TGCGCCAGCAGCCAAGTGACTAGCGCCTTAGAGACCCAGTACTTC
CDR3: CASSQVTSALETQYF
size: .
D: TRBD2
J: TRBJ2-5
V: TRBV4-1

DNA: TGCGCCAGCAGCCAGGACAGAGGTTACTACAATGAGCAGTTCTTC
CDR3: CASSQDRGYYNEQFF
size: .
D: .
J: TRBJ2-1
V: TRBV4-3

DNA: TGTGCCAGCCGGGACAATTACAATGAGCAGTTCTTC
CDR3: CASRDNYNEQFF
size: .
D: .
J: TRBJ2-1
V: TRBV6-6

DNA: TGCGCCAGCAGCCAAGGGTGGCAGGGGACAACCTACGAGCAGTACTTC
CDR3: CASSQGWQGTTYEQYF
size: .
D: .
J: TRBJ2-7
V: TRBV4-1

DNA: TGTGCCAGCAGCCTAGACAGGGTCCAAGAGACCCAGTACTTC
CDR3: CASSLDRVQETQYF
size: .
D: TRBD1
J: TRBJ2-5
V: TRBV7-9

DNA: TGTGCCAGCAGTTTGGAGGCGGCTAGCAATCAGCCCCAGCATTTT
CDR3: CASSLEAASNQPQHF
size: .
D: .
J: TRBJ1-5
V: TRBV27

DNA: TGTGCCAGCAGCCTGGGGGGTCTGGCGCTCTCCTACGAGCAGTACTTC
CDR3: CASSLGGLALSYEQYF
size: .
D: .
J: TRBJ2-7
V: TRBV5-4

DNA: TGTGCCAGCAGTGATGTTTACGAGCAGTACTTC
CDR3: CASSDVYEQYF
size: .
D: .
J: TRBJ2-7
V: TRBV2

DNA: TGTGCCAGCAGCGACTGGATCCTCGGGGAGCTGTTTTTT
CDR3: CASSDWILGELFF
size: .
D: .
J: TRBJ2-2
V: TRBV7-3

DNA: TGTGCCAGCAGCCAGACATCAAGTACCTATGGCTACACCTTC
CDR3: CASSQTSSTYGYTF
size: .
D: .
J: TRBJ1-2
V: TRBV5-5

DNA: TGTGCCAGCCCCTTTCGCGGGAGGGCCAACACCGGGGAGCTGTTTTTT
CDR3: CASPFRGRANTGELFF
size: .
D: TRBD2
J: TRBJ2-2
V: TRBV7-9

DNA: TGTGCCAGCAGCTTAGCGGGTGCGGGACGCACAGATACGCAGTATTTT
CDR3: CASSLAGAGRTDTQYF
size: .
D: .
J: TRBJ2-3
V: TRBV7-6

DNA: TGTGCCAGCAGTTTGGCGGGAACTAACAATGAGCAGTTCTTC
CDR3: CASSLAGTNNEQFF
size: .
D: .
J: TRBJ2-1
V: TRBV28

DNA: TGTGCCAGCAGCTTAATGGTGGAGCAGTACTTC
CDR3: CASSLMVEQYF
size: .
D: .
J: TRBJ2-7
V: TRBV7-9

DNA: TGTGCCAGCAGCTTCGTAGGGGGCTCCTACAATGAGCAGTTCTTC
CDR3: CASSFVGGSYNEQFF
size: .
D: .
J: TRBJ2-1
V: TRBV7-2

DNA: TGTGCCAGCAGAAACTGGGGAGGCTACAATGAGCAGTTCTTC
CDR3: CASRNWGGYNEQFF
size: .
D: .
J: TRBJ2-1
V: TRBV28

DNA: TGTGCCAGCAGTCCTACTAGCGGGAGCCGAAGCTCCTACGAGCAGTACTTC
CDR3: CASSPTSGSRSSYEQYF
size: .
D: TRBD2
J: TRBJ2-7
V: TRBV11-2

DNA: TGTGCCAGCAGCTTAGGCAGGACGACTGAAGCTTTCTTT
CDR3: CASSLGRTTEAFF
size: .
D: .
J: TRBJ1-1
V: TRBV7-6

DNA: TGTGCCAGCAGCTCGGGACAGGGGGCGTACGAGCAGTACTTC
CDR3: CASSSGQGAYEQYF
size: .
D: TRBD1
J: TRBJ2-7
V: TRBV7-7